The 18 T cell receptor beta chains below were found in one sample sequenced in a study of spatial heterogeneity in lung cancer. One entry per CDR3 protein results from TCRdb running MiXCR on the 5' RACE reads. The sample records some 38,000 distinct CDR3 sequences, roughly 3% being singletons. Time point specified: sample taken at primary tumor resection. The sequencing here drew on normal lung tissue next to the tumor, taken at surgery. These receptors originate from a male donor with early-stage non-small cell lung cancer.

This clonotype was detected many times. The CDR3 loop is CASSPTNTGELFF. In nucleotides, the CDR3 is TGTGCCAGCAGCCCCACGAACACCGGGGAGCTGTTTTTT. The chain joins TRBV7-2 to TRBJ2-2; D is ambiguous. The V end lost 5 bases, the J end lost 0 bases, and 4 bases lay between the germline ends. The CDR3 totals 13 residues. The germline CDR1 and CDR2 sequences are SGHTA and FQGNSA.

This clonotype was seen ten or more times. The rearrangement uses TRBV4-1 and TRBJ2-7, with no clear D. The CDR3 is 11 amino acids. Germline V gives CDR1 MGHRA, CDR2 YSYEKL. Trimming shortened V by 3 bases and J by 6 bases, and 6 bases separated the two germline ends. This chain's CDR3 is CASSHGPEQYF. DNA of the CDR3: TGCGCCAGCAGCCACGGTCCCGAGCAGTACTTC.

This clonotype has ten or more counts. The chain recombines TRBV21-1 with TRBJ2-6; the listed D gene, TRBD1, was not tested against the DNA. TRBV21-1 corresponds to a pseudogene. The CDR3 is 16 residues long. CDR3 DNA: TGTGCCAGCAGCAAAGAAGCCCCACCCGGGGCCAACGTCCTGACTTTC. The encoded protein is CASSKEAPPGANVLTF.

This clonotype was recorded a few times. The chain joins TRBV6-5 to TRBJ2-3; a weak D match, TRBD1 (6 bases). V shed 0 bases and J shed 4 bases, with 11 bases lying between them. The CDR3 is made up of 15 amino acids. The V gene's germline CDR1 is MNHEY and CDR2 SVGAGI. CDR3 loop: CASSYSTQGSDTQYF. As DNA, the CDR3 is TGTGCCAGCAGTTACTCGACACAGGGATCAGATACGCAGTATTTT.

The chain joins TRBV6-2 or TRBV6-3 to TRBJ2-7, with D possibly TRBD1 on 5 matching bases. CDR1 is MNHEY and CDR2 is SVGEGT in the germline V gene. Trimming shortened V by 2 bases and J by 1 base, and 9 bases separated the two germline ends. The CDR3 loop spans 14 amino acids. The CDR3 DNA reads as TGTGCCAGCAGTTACGGGGCGATTTCCTACGAGCAGTACTTC. Amino acid sequence: CASSYGAISYEQYF.

This clonotype was counted ten times or more. The rearrangement joins TRBV28 to TRBJ2-1; TRBD1 or TRBD2 may be the D gene (7 bases each). CDR3 length equals 18 residues. Looked up from germline, CDR1 is MDHEN and CDR2 is SYDVKM. With 4 bases removed from V and 0 bases from J, the gap between germline ends came to 19 bases. The CDR3 is CASSSPRQGGSSYNEQFF. CDR3 sequence (DNA): TGTGCCAGCAGTTCCCCTCGACAGGGCGGGAGCTCCTACAATGAGCAGTTCTTC.

This clonotype was seen at least ten times. The chain couples TRBV12-3 or TRBV12-4 to TRBJ1-2; possibly TRBD1 for D (5 bases). Trimming left V 3 bases short and J 8 bases short, with 13 bases between. This CDR3 is 13 amino acids long. The CDR3 nucleotides read TGTGCCAGCAGTTTTGGAGACAGATCCGGCTACACCTTC. It specifies CASSFGDRSGYTF.

In this sample, this clonotype turned up many times. This chain links TRBV10-3 with TRBJ2-3, with TRBD1 matching over 8 bases. J lost 3 bases, V lost 0 bases, and 2 bases had no gene match. CDR3 length: 15 amino acids. Germline CDR1 reads ENHRY; CDR2 reads SYGVKD. The CDR3 DNA is TGTGCCATCAGTGAGTCGACAGGGGCAACAGATACGCAGTATTTT. As protein: CAISESTGATDTQYF.

This clonotype was observed at least ten times. The genes are TRBV6-2 or TRBV6-3 and TRBJ1-5, with 7 bases fitting TRBD1. Germline V CDR1 and CDR2: MNHEY, SVGEGT. V shed 4 bases and J 4 bases; nucleotides not matched to a gene: 7. This CDR3 has 15 amino acids. The CDR3 spells CASSWRGRINQPQHF. CDR3 bases: TGTGCCAGCAGTTGGAGGGGGCGGATAAATCAGCCCCAGCATTTT.

This clonotype was counted at least ten times. The genes are TRBV28 and TRBJ1-1, with 7 nucleotides matching TRBD1. In germline, CDR1 is MDHEN, CDR2 SYDVKM. The J segment lost 0 bases and the V segment lost 6 bases, leaving 7 bases of the junction unmatched. The CDR3 loop spans 15 amino acids. CDR3 sequence: CASRAPGTVNTEAFF. The CDR3 DNA follows: TGTGCCAGCAGGGCGCCCGGGACAGTGAACACTGAAGCTTTCTTT.

At least ten counts were recorded for this clonotype. V usage is TRBV6-1 and J usage is TRBJ1-5; tentatively, D is TRBD1 (6 bases). Germline CDR1 is MNHNS and CDR2 is SASEGT. The CDR3 is 14 amino acids. Between the trimmed V and J ends, which lost 6 bases and 4 bases, there was a span of 13 bases. The CDR3, as DNA: TGTGCCAGCAGCCTACAGGGTAGGAATCAGCCCCAGCATTTT. Translating it yields CASSLQGRNQPQHF.

This clonotype was counted at least ten times. V is TRBV20-1 and J is TRBJ2-5; TRBD1 agrees at 8 bases. The V and J ends lost 6 bases and 2 bases, in that order; junction bases with no gene match: 14. CDR1 is DFQATT and CDR2 is SNEGSKA in the germline V gene (reference sequence). This CDR3 is built from 16 residues. The CDR3 loop reads CSANNWMTGVQETQYF. The CDR3 bases are TGCAGTGCCAACAACTGGATGACAGGGGTGCAAGAGACCCAGTACTTC.

The CDR3: CASSWAANTGELFF. The DNA of the CDR3 is TGCGCCAGCAGCTGGGCCGCGAACACCGGGGAGCTGTTTTTT. The V and J genes are TRBV10-1 and TRBJ2-2; D ambiguous. V dropped 6 bases and J dropped 0 bases, with 8 bases sitting between them. Germline CDR1 WNHNN, CDR2 SYGVQD (reference sequence). The CDR3 is 14 amino acids.

In its sample, this clonotype was seen many times. CDR3 residues: CASSQDYGISPLHF. For the CDR3, the DNA is TGTGCCAGCAGCCAAGATTATGGTATTTCACCCCTCCACTTT. The chain joins TRBV4-2 to TRBJ1-6; the D is unclear. CDR3 size: 14 residues. The germline V gene has CDR1 LGHNA and CDR2 YNFKEQ. V shed 0 bases and J shed 9 bases, with 9 bases lying between them.

This clonotype was detected many times. V and J are TRBV6-6 and TRBJ2-2; a possible D gene is TRBD2 (5 bases). The germline V gene has CDR1 MNHNY and CDR2 SVGAGI (reference sequence). The CDR3 runs 13 residues. Trimming left V 6 bases short and J 5 bases short, with 10 bases between. The CDR3 sequence is CASSPGGTGELFF. The DNA for the CDR3 is TGTGCCAGCAGCCCCGGAGGAACCGGGGAGCTGTTTTTT.

Ten or more counts support this clonotype. The chain couples TRBV11-2 to TRBJ2-3; no reliable D call. The CDR3 consists of 12 residues. Germline CDR1 is SGHAT and CDR2 is FQNNGV. Deletions cut 2 bases from V and 7 bases from J, with 7 bases between. In DNA, the CDR3 is TGTGCCAGCAGCTTATCCCTGTATACGCAGTATTTT. Translating it yields CASSLSLYTQYF.

This clonotype showed up many times. The chain recombines TRBV20-1 with TRBJ1-2; TRBD1 might be the D (5 bases). CDR1 and CDR2 from the germline V gene are DFQATT and SNEGSKA (reference sequence). The CDR3 extends over 14 amino acids. V was clipped by 0 bases and J by 4 bases, with 12 bases between them. CDR3 in amino acids: CSARDSGGFYGYTF. The CDR3 DNA follows: TGCAGTGCTAGAGATAGCGGGGGGTTCTATGGCTACACCTTC.

This clonotype was observed many times. The chain is built from TRBV15 and TRBJ1-3; D unresolved. Trimming removed 3 bases at V and 2 bases at J, with 11 bases between. The CDR3 is 15 amino acids. Per germline, CDR1 LNHNV and CDR2 YYDKDF (reference sequence). The CDR3 here is CATSRDLLTGNTIYF. The CDR3 region has the DNA TGTGCCACCAGCAGGGATCTCTTAACTGGAAACACCATATATTTT.